This T cell receptor beta chain was identified during a study of cytomegalovirus exposure and HLA in healthy donors. Notes on the study in general: TCR beta V segments were, for the most part, productive about 87% or about 30% of the time in an earlier analysis.

Amplification used 60 Vbeta primers and 13 Jbeta primers. Libraries were prepared by immunoSEQ multiplex PCR; TCRdb keeps only in-frame clonotypes and omits some of them. The sample carries roughly 100,000 clones, 69% recorded once. In nominal health when sampled, donors likely had unrecorded immune exposures nonetheless. This clone was seen a few times. Its specificity is not known. Germline CDR1 reads SGHAT; CDR2 reads FQNNGV. The J segment lost 7 bases and the V segment lost 5 bases, leaving 12 bases of the junction unmatched. The CDR3 runs to 16 residues. The gene calls are TRBV11-2 and TRBJ2-5; 11 bases are shared with TRBD2. Sequenced input: PBMCs. The origin of this receptor is a man between 25 and 39 years old in good health and CMV-seronegative. The CDR3 spells CASSPGGLAGGRTQYF. The CDR3, as DNA: TGTGCCAGCAGCCCAGGCGGTTTAGCGGGAGGGAGGACCCAGTACTTC.